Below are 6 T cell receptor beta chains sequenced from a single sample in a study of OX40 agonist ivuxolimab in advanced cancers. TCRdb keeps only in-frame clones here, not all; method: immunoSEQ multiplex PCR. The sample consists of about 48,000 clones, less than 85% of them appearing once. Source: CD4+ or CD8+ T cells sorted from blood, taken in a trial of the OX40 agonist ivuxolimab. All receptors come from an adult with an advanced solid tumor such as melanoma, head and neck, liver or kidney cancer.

This CDR3 reads CATSQGGLAGFYGYTF. In DNA form, the CDR3 reads TGTGCCACCAGTCAGGGGGGGCTGGCTGGATTCTATGGCTACACCTTC. The chain recombines TRBV15 with TRBJ1-2; 7 bases are a match to TRBD1. Germline trimming cut 6 bases from V and 4 bases from J; bases unmatched to any gene: 14. Germline CDR1 is LNHNV and CDR2 is YYDKDF (reference sequence). The CDR3 length is 16 residues.

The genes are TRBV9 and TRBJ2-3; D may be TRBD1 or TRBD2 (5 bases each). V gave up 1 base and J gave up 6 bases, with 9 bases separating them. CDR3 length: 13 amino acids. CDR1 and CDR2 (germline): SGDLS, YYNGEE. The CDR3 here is CASSVRGEDTQYF. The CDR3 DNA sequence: TGTGCCAGCAGCGTAAGGGGAGAGGATACGCAGTATTTT.

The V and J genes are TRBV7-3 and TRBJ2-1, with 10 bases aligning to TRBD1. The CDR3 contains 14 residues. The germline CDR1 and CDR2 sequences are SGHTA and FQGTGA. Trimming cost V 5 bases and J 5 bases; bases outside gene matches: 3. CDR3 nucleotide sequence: TGTGCCAGCAGCGAGGGGACAGGGGACAATGAGCAGTTCTTC. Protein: CASSEGTGDNEQFF.

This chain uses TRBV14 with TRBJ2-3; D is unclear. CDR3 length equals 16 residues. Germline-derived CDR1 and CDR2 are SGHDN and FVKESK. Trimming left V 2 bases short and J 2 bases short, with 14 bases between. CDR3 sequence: CASSQRVGGITDTQYF. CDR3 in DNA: TGTGCCAGCAGCCAAAGGGTCGGCGGAATCACAGATACGCAGTATTTT.

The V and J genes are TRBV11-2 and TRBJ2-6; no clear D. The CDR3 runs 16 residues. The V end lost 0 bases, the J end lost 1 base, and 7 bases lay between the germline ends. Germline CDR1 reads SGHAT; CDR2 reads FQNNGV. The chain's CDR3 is CASSLDSRSGANVLTF. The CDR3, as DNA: TGTGCCAGCAGCTTAGATTCCAGATCTGGGGCCAACGTCCTGACTTTC.

In DNA form, the CDR3 reads TGTGCCAGCAGCTCGCGTCCAGCTGCAACTAATGAAAAACTGTTTTTT. Protein sequence: CASSSRPAATNEKLFF. The V gene is TRBV7-8, the J gene TRBJ1-4; D call uncertain. V shed 4 bases and J shed 0 bases, with 12 bases lying between them. This CDR3 has 16 residues. Per the germline V gene, CDR1 is SGHVS and CDR2 is FQNEAQ.